This entry describes one T cell receptor beta chain. The antigen remains unidentified. This record comes from a study of graft-versus-host responses after intestinal transplantation. General observations from the study: Levels of circulating GvH clones at their peak were associated with early post-transplant HvG declines. Among recipient marrow samples, GvH clones were found; some appeared first in ileum or blood.

Repertoires were generated with immunoSEQ multiplex PCR, while TCRdb's copy carries only in-frame clones and drops some. This sample has some 70,000 clones, with approximately 92% found just once. The CDR3 runs 14 residues. J lost 2 bases, V lost 0 bases, and 0 bases had no gene match. Germline lookup yields CDR1 SGHAT and CDR2 FQNNGV. Each post-transplant bone marrow sample was taken from the posterior iliac crest or from another site. The sequence came from a human patient who received an intestinal transplant, so some T cells may come from the graft donor. The chain combines TRBV11-2 with TRBJ2-5; 7 bases are a match to TRBD2. The sequenced sample was bone marrow, obtained roughly 780 days after intestinal transplantation. CDR3 sequence reads: CASSLELAQETQYF. In nucleotides, the CDR3 is TGTGCCAGCAGCTTAGAACTAGCGCAAGAGACCCAGTACTTC.